Presented here are 17 T cell receptor beta chains from one specimen sequenced in a study of technical replicates of blood from a handful of donors. Repertoires were generated with immunoSEQ multiplex PCR, while TCRdb's copy carries only in-frame clones and drops some. The repertoire holds about 44,000 clones, 90% to 97% seen once, with 0.35% to 0.4% in the top ten. The sequencing sample was made of T cells isolated from PBMCs. The source of these receptors is a human donor in good health.

The chain employs TRBV5-4 and TRBJ1-1; no firm D call. The CDR3 extends over 14 amino acids. Trimming pared 6 bases from V and 0 bases from J, leaving 12 bases between. Germline assignment: CDR1 SGHNT and CDR2 YYREEE (reference sequence). The CDR3 loop is CASTTGQMNTEAFF. CDR3 in DNA: TGTGCCAGCACCACTGGGCAGATGAACACTGAAGCTTTCTTT.

V usage is TRBV9 and J usage is TRBJ1-1; 8 bases are a match to TRBD1. Germline V gene sequence: CDR1 SGDLS, CDR2 YYNGEE. This CDR3 is 16 amino acids long. V lost 1 base, J lost 2 bases, and 7 bases stayed unmatched. The CDR3 bases are TGTGCCAGCAGCGTAATGCCGGACAGGGTTAACACTGAAGCTTTCTTT. Protein product: CASSVMPDRVNTEAFF.

The chain couples TRBV9 to TRBJ2-7, with 8 bases identical to TRBD1. This CDR3 is 15 amino acids long. With V trimmed by 0 bases and J by 7 bases, 9 bases remained unmatched. Per the germline V gene, CDR1 is SGDLS and CDR2 is YYNGEE. The CDR3 sequence: CASSVDPGGPGEQYF. As DNA, the CDR3 is TGTGCCAGCAGCGTAGATCCAGGGGGCCCGGGGGAGCAGTACTTC.

The chain carries TRBV5-1 and TRBJ2-1, with 7 bases identical to TRBD1. V was pared by 2 bases and J by 0 bases, with 5 bases of the junction left unmatched. Looked up from germline, CDR1 is SGHRS and CDR2 is YFSETQ. The CDR3 contains 16 residues. The CDR3: CASSFRDSSSYNEQFF. CDR3 in DNA: TGCGCCAGCAGCTTCAGGGACAGCTCCTCCTACAATGAGCAGTTCTTC. Full variable domain (missing parts from reference TRBV5-1 and TRBJ2-1): KAGVTQTPRYLIKTRGQQVTLSCSPISGHRSVSWYQQTPGQGLQFLFEYFSETQRNKGNFPGRFSGRQFSNSRSEMNVSTLELGDSALYLCASSFRDSSSYNEQFFGPGTRLTVL.

The V call is TRBV11-2, the J call TRBJ2-7, with D maybe TRBD1 (6 bases). The CDR3 contains 13 residues. The germline V gene encodes CDR1 SGHAT and CDR2 FQNNGV. Trimming left V 1 base short and J 6 bases short, with 10 bases between. The CDR3 reads CASSLGVGGEQYF. CDR3 sequence (DNA): TGTGCCAGCAGCTTAGGTGTAGGGGGCGAGCAGTACTTC.

This chain connects TRBV11-2 to TRBJ1-3; 7 nucleotides line up with TRBD1. CDR1 and CDR2 (germline): SGHAT, FQNNGV. The trim removed 5 bases at V and 6 bases at J, leaving 13 bases unmatched. This CDR3 spans 16 amino acids. In nucleotides, the CDR3 is TGTGCCAGCAGCGTAACCTACAGGGGCGAAGAAAACACCATATATTTT. This encodes CASSVTYRGEENTIYF.

This clone occurred a few times. The chain carries TRBV11-3 and TRBJ2-2; no firm D call. The germline CDR1 and CDR2 sequences are SGHNT and YENEEA. This CDR3 has 14 amino acids. V gave up 4 bases and J gave up 2 bases, with 8 bases separating them. CDR3 protein: CASSSRPNTGELFF. In nucleotides, the CDR3 is TGTGCCAGCAGCTCCAGGCCTAACACCGGGGAGCTGTTTTTT. Combining the CDR3 with reference TRBV11-3 and TRBJ2-2 gives the whole variable domain EAGVVQSPRYKIIEKKQPVAFWCNPISGHNTLYWYLQNLGQGPELLIRYENEEAVDDSQLPKDRFSAERLKGVDSTLKIQPAELGDSAVYLCASSSRPNTGELFFGEGSRLTVL.

In its sample, this clone was seen a few times. The chain is built from TRBV5-4 and TRBJ2-2, with TRBD2 matching over 7 bases. Germline CDR1 is SGHNT and CDR2 is YYREEE (reference sequence). With V trimmed by 0 bases and J by 3 bases, 2 bases remained unmatched. There are 15 residues in the CDR3. The CDR3 sequence: CASSLDSGHTGELFF. In nucleotides, the CDR3 is TGTGCCAGCAGCTTGGATAGCGGGCACACCGGGGAGCTGTTTTTT.

This clone was observed a single time. The rearrangement joins TRBV5-4 to TRBJ2-1; the match to TRBD2 covers 13 bases. V was pared by 4 bases and J by 6 bases, with 4 bases of the junction left unmatched. The CDR3 sequence is 15 residues long. Germline V gene sequence: CDR1 SGHNT, CDR2 YYREEE (reference sequence). The CDR3 loop is CASSPGTSGTNEQFF. The CDR3, as DNA: TGTGCCAGCAGCCCCGGGACTAGCGGGACCAATGAGCAGTTCTTC.

The chain is built from TRBV5-6 and TRBJ2-7; TRBD1 matches at 8 bases. J gave up 3 bases and V 5 bases, and 4 bases lay outside the gene matches. Germline lookup yields CDR1 SGHDT and CDR2 YYEEEE. The length of the CDR3 is 13 residues. DNA for the CDR3: TGTGCCAGCAGACGGACAGGGAGCTACGAGCAGTACTTC. The encoded protein is CASRRTGSYEQYF.

The chain recombines TRBV18 with TRBJ1-1, with TRBD1 matching 9 bases. Germline trimming cut 2 bases from V and 0 bases from J; bases unmatched to any gene: 4. CDR1 is KGHSH, CDR2 LQKENI, per germline. The length of the CDR3 is 16 residues. The CDR3 region has the DNA TGTGCCAGCTCACCAATCGGACAGGGGCTGAACACTGAAGCTTTCTTT. Encoded protein: CASSPIGQGLNTEAFF.

V gene TRBV5-4 combines with J gene TRBJ2-3; 7 nucleotides match TRBD2. With 2 bases clipped from V and 2 bases from J, the junction kept 2 bases outside the gene matches. In germline, CDR1 is SGHNT, CDR2 YYREEE (reference sequence). The CDR3 loop spans 14 amino acids. CDR3 sequence reads: CASSLAGPTDTQYF. The CDR3 nucleotides are TGTGCCAGCAGCTTAGCGGGGCCCACAGATACGCAGTATTTT.

This sequence joins TRBV1 and TRBJ2-7; TRBD1, the table's D call, was not compared with the DNA. TRBV1 has pseudogene status. This CDR3 has 18 residues. This chain's CDR3 is CTSSQDRREPGQGYEQYF. The CDR3 bases are TGCACCAGCAGCCAAGATAGGAGGGAACCGGGACAGGGTTACGAGCAGTACTTC.

The gene calls are TRBV4-2 and TRBJ1-2; D gene uncertain. Looked up from germline, CDR1 is LGHNA and CDR2 is YNFKEQ. Between the trimmed V and J ends, which lost 1 base and 2 bases, there was a span of 8 bases. The CDR3 is 14 amino acids. The CDR3 nucleotides are TGTGCCAGCAGCCAAGTATCCGGGAACTATGGCTACACCTTC. Translated: CASSQVSGNYGYTF.

This clone appeared once. The gene calls are TRBV7-9 and TRBJ2-7, with 9 bases matching TRBD2. Germline loops: CDR1 SEHNR, CDR2 FQNEAQ (reference sequence). The CDR3 runs 15 residues. With 6 bases clipped from V and 0 bases from J, the junction kept 6 bases outside the gene matches. CDR3 nucleotides: TGTGCCAGCAGGAGTAGCGGGAGTGCCTCCTACGAGCAGTACTTC. Translating it yields CASRSSGSASYEQYF.

The chain couples TRBV5-1 to TRBJ1-2; 7 bases are a match to TRBD1. J gave up 3 bases and V 1 base, and 3 bases lay outside the gene matches. CDR1 is SGHRS and CDR2 is YFSETQ in the germline V gene. The CDR3 is 14 amino acids. The CDR3 DNA follows: TGCGCCAGCAGCTTGACAGGGGAGGACTATGGCTACACCTTC. Its translation: CASSLTGEDYGYTF.

This clone has a single count. The gene calls are TRBV29-1 and TRBJ2-7, with D possibly TRBD2 on 6 matching bases. This CDR3 is 14 amino acids long. V lost 4 bases and J 0 bases, leaving 13 bases between the germline ends. Germline CDR1 and CDR2: SQVTM and ANQGSEA. This CDR3 is CSVVGGGSSYEQYF. CDR3 coding DNA: TGCAGCGTTGTGGGAGGCGGAAGCTCCTACGAGCAGTACTTC.